The clone carrying this T cell receptor beta chain was counted between two and nine times. The sample comes from a study of cytomegalovirus exposure and HLA in healthy donors. Germline-derived CDR1 and CDR2 are SGHRS and YFSETQ. Trimming pared 5 bases from V and 2 bases from J, leaving 7 bases between. The CDR3 length is 13 residues. PCR amplification relied on 60 Vbeta primers (plus 13 Jbeta primers). Profiled with immunoSEQ multiplex PCR; TCRdb holds only in-frame clones, not every one. The top ten hold approximately 6.5% of the sample, which has roughly 130,000 clones, 66% seen once. The specimen sequenced was PBMCs. The V and J genes are TRBV5-1 and TRBJ1-4, with no clear D. The origin of this receptor is a woman aged 60-75 years in good health and CMV-seronegative. CDR3 protein: CASSRLTNEKLFF. CDR3 in DNA: TGCGCCAGCAGTCGGTTGACTAATGAAAAACTGTTTTTT.